This T cell receptor (beta chain) is from a study of blood T cell repertoires in COVID-19. Study background: Italy, Spain and the United States were the sources of the convalescent and acute COVID-19 samples. The cDNA or gDNA used as material had been derived from T cells, B-cell-depleted T cells, or PBMCs.

Trimming stripped 2 bases from V and 4 bases from J, with 12 bases between. The CDR3 runs 15 residues. CDR1 is MNHEY, CDR2 SMNVEV, per germline (reference sequence). Using immunoSEQ multiplex PCR, the repertoire was profiled, and TCRdb retains in-frame clones only, with some absent. The sample lists 250,000 to 300,000 clones, about 88% occurring once. The chain couples TRBV27 to TRBJ2-1; D gene ambiguous. Sequenced: PBMCs or T cells enriched from blood (not recorded which). This clonotype originated in a woman aged 55 to 70 in a cohort exposed to, infected with or recovered from COVID-19 (not recorded which). CDR3 protein: CASSLTPESYNEQFF. The CDR3 coding sequence is TGTGCCAGCAGTTTAACCCCGGAGAGTTACAATGAGCAGTTCTTC.